This TCR beta chain emerged from a study of blood T cell repertoires in COVID-19 (dated by TCRdb to about 2020). Some background on the complete study: Collaborator samples came from the United States, Italy and Spain and covered acute and convalescent phases of COVID-19. The material from the prospective study consisted of cDNA or gDNA derived from T cells, B-cell-depleted T cells, or PBMCs. The dataset comprised deeply sampled blood TCRbeta repertoires from subjects exposed to, actively infected with, or recovered from COVID-19. The repertoires were made available in a free public database intended to serve as a resource for research on the immune response to SARS-CoV-2. Samples were obtained from the ongoing ImmuneRACE study (first 160 participants) and from 1,254 subjects provided by 6 global collaborators. A de-identified subject ID, COVID-19 status, age in years and sex were almost always included in the sample metadata. Where available, HLA class I and class II types were taken from metadata supplied by the sample provider and were not determined by assay-based typing. Beyond this particular receptor, the publication reports: The quantity of clinical and demographic metadata differed by source and by participant and was supplied without curation.

TCRbeta CDR3 regions were amplified from genomic DNA by means of the immunoSEQ Assay, a bias-controlled multiplex PCR. The authors' analysis ran thus. Nucleated cell counts per sample were estimated from amplification of reference gene primers within the assay. To quantify the absolute abundance of each unique TCRbeta CDR3 rearrangement, sequence reads were collapsed and filtered. Productive Simpson clonality was computed per sample as the square root of Simpson's diversity index over productive rearrangements. In its TCRdb copy, this immuneACCESS table keeps in-frame sequences only and misses some clones. Where compared with another copy, unresolved V genes explain less than half of these, and the others have no known cause. V, J and clone size derive from that table, while D and trimming were established from the DNA sequence. Counted in this sample were hundreds of thousands of clones; 83% of them appeared once. The ten largest make up 0.95% to 1.5% of the sample.

In the case of this clone: Its antigen has not been determined. Per-base qualities were not stored, and no clone one base away is much larger.

Trimming takes 3 bases off V and 0 bases off J; junction bases not matched to a gene: 3. CDR1 and CDR2 are read off the germline V gene (reference sequence) as LGHDT and YNNKEL. Including the terminal cysteine and phenylalanine, the CDR3 comprises 15 residues. Only the CDR3 region is kept as DNA, spanning 45 bases read in frame from base 1. In Seattle, one collaborating source enrolled patients while the infection was active and tracked those patients longitudinally over the course of disease. Whole blood was collected in K2EDTA tubes by collaborating institutions according to the institutions' own protocols. For TCRbeta analysis, collaborators shipped samples as frozen whole blood, isolated PBMCs, or DNA extracted from either of those sample types.

This TCR was recovered from a woman in her 30s with COVID-19, enrolled during active disease. Rearrangement joined TRBV3-1 (or the pseudogene TRBV3-2) to TRBJ2-3; TRBD1 aligns with 7 central bases. The specimen sequenced was peripheral blood. At the DNA level, the sequence is TGTGCCAGCAGCCAGACGGGACAGAGCACAGATACGCAGTATTTT. This sequence encodes CASSQTGQSTDTQYF.